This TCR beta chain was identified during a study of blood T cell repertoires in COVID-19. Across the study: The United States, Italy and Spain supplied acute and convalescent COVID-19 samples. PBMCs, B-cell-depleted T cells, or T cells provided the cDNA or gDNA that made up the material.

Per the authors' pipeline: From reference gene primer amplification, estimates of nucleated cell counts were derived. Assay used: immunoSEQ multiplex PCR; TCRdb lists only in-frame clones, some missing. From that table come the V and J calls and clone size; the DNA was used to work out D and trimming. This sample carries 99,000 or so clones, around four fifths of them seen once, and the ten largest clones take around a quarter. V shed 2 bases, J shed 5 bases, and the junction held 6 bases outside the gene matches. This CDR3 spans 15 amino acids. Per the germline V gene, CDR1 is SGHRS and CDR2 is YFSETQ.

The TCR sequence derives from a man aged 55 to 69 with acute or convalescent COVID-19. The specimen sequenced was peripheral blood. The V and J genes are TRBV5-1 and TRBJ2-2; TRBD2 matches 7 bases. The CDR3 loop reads CASSLAGLGTGELFF. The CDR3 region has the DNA TGCGCCAGCAGCTTAGCGGGACTGGGTACCGGGGAGCTGTTTTTT.